One sample yielded the 16 T cell receptor beta chains listed below, sequenced in a study of identical twins. TCRdb ran MiXCR on the 5' RACE reads and lists one entry per CDR3 protein. Of roughly 250,000 distinct CDR3 sequences in the sample, around 7% were seen once. These data also featured in a second study, about yellow fever vaccine responses in identical twins.

Sequencing used memory (CD45RO+) T cells sorted from blood. The receptors here all came from a woman younger than 35 in good health.

CDR3 coding DNA: TGTGCCACCAGTGATCCGGGACGCCCGGGCTACACCTTC. Translation: CATSDPGRPGYTF. The chain couples TRBV24-1 to TRBJ1-2; possible D gene TRBD1, 5 bases. This CDR3 has 13 amino acids. The germline CDR1 and CDR2 sequences are KGHDR and SFDVKD. With 3 bases removed from V and 8 bases from J, the gap between germline ends came to 12 bases.

This clonotype was found a few times. The chain is built from TRBV14 and TRBJ2-5; D ambiguous. The CDR3 covers 12 residues. Trimming took 3 bases from V and 3 from J, leaving 5 bases between them. Germline CDR1 and CDR2: SGHDN and FVKESK. The CDR3 protein is CASSQNKETQYF. The CDR3 nucleotides are TGTGCCAGCAGCCAGAATAAAGAGACCCAGTACTTC.

This clonotype has just a few counts. The chain employs TRBV11-2 and TRBJ2-7, with D tentatively TRBD1 (5 bases). V lost 1 base and J 4 bases, leaving 11 bases between the germline ends. The CDR3 has 14 amino acids. Germline loops: CDR1 SGHAT, CDR2 FQNNGV. CDR3 in DNA: TGTGCCAGCAGCTTAGTAGGGGTAGGGTACGAGCAGTACTTC. Translation gives CASSLVGVGYEQYF.

This clonotype turned up a few times. The chain uses TRBV29-1 and TRBJ2-7; tentative D call: TRBD2 (6 bases). This CDR3 contains 17 residues. Deletions cut 3 bases from V and 6 bases from J, with 27 bases between. Germline V gene sequence: CDR1 SQVTM, CDR2 ANQGSEA. The CDR3 region is CSVEGLEGRVSRGEQYF. CDR3 DNA sequence: TGCAGCGTTGAGGGGTTGGAGGGTCGGGTTAGCCGAGGCGAGCAGTACTTC.

In its sample, this clonotype was seen many times. J is TRBJ1-4 and V is TRBV12-3 or TRBV12-4; D is undetermined. The CDR3 has 15 amino acids. Trimming pared 7 bases from V and 4 bases from J, leaving 16 bases between. The DNA for the CDR3 is TGTGCCAGCACCTCCGCCGGTGCCCTTAATGAAAAACTGTTTTTT. Translation gives CASTSAGALNEKLFF.

In DNA, the CDR3 is TGTGCCAGCAGCTTGCTAGCGGGAGGGCGATACAATGAGCAGTTCTTC. Translation: CASSLLAGGRYNEQFF. The rearrangement uses TRBV11-3 and TRBJ2-1; 12 bases line up with TRBD2. CDR1 SGHNT and CDR2 YENEEA come from the germline V gene. Trimming cost V 3 bases and J 4 bases; bases outside gene matches: 4. The CDR3 runs to 16 residues.

This clonotype was seen ten or more times. This rearrangement joins TRBV12-3 or TRBV12-4 to TRBJ2-3; 9 bases are a match to TRBD2. This CDR3 region has 14 residues. The V segment lost 4 bases and the J segment 5 bases; nucleotides outside the gene matches: 4. For the CDR3, the DNA is TGTGCCAGCAGTTGGCTAGCGGGGAGAGATACGCAGTATTTT. Its protein is CASSWLAGRDTQYF.

The chain carries TRBV11-2 and TRBJ2-7, with 11 bases lining up with TRBD1. Germline V gives CDR1 SGHAT, CDR2 FQNNGV. Trimming removed 5 bases from V and 10 bases from J; junction bases left unmatched: 13. The CDR3 runs 15 residues. CDR3 protein: CASSTWTGGGIFQYF. CDR3 nucleotides: TGTGCCAGCAGCACTTGGACAGGGGGCGGCATCTTTCAGTACTTC. The variable domain in full, with the rest retrieved from reference TRBV11-2 and TRBJ2-7, is EAGVAQSPRYKIIEKRQSVAFWCNPISGHATLYWYQQILGQGPKLLIQFQNNGVVDDSQLPKDRFSAERLKGVDSTLKIQPAKLEDSAVYLCASSTWTGGGIFQYFGPGTRLTVT.

The chain is built from TRBV6-2 or TRBV6-3 and TRBJ2-3; TRBD1 is a possible D gene (6 bases). The germline V and J ends were trimmed by 7 bases and 4 bases, with 18 bases remaining between them. Germline V lookup: CDR1 MNHEY, CDR2 SVGEGT. The CDR3 covers 15 residues. This CDR3 reads CASTRGRGDADTQYF. In DNA form, the CDR3 reads TGTGCCAGCACCAGGGGCAGGGGTGACGCAGATACGCAGTATTTT.

The chain carries TRBV5-6 and TRBJ2-1, with 8 positions matching TRBD2. With 3 bases clipped from V and 0 bases from J, the junction kept 5 bases outside the gene matches. Germline CDR1 SGHDT, CDR2 YYEEEE. The CDR3 has 16 amino acids. In DNA, the CDR3 is TGTGCCAGCAGCTCGGGACTAGGGAACTCCTACAATGAGCAGTTCTTC. It codes for CASSSGLGNSYNEQFF.

The chain employs TRBV6-5 and TRBJ1-2, with D possibly being TRBD1 (6 bases). The V end was cut by 2 bases, the J end by 8 bases, with 12 bases between. Germline CDR1 and CDR2: MNHEY and SVGAGI. The CDR3 contains 13 residues. For the CDR3, the DNA is TGTGCCAGCAGTTACAGGGGGACGGGCGGCTACACCTTC. Translating it yields CASSYRGTGGYTF.

This clonotype has a handful of counts. The chain combines TRBV11-1 with TRBJ1-1; no definite D call. V was cut by 5 bases and J by 6 bases, with 19 bases left in between. The CDR3 consists of 15 residues. Germline loops: CDR1 SGHAT, CDR2 FQDESV (reference sequence). The CDR3 loop is CASSLVGSLKAEAFF. CDR3 nucleotides: TGTGCCAGCAGCCTGGTGGGGTCCCTTAAGGCTGAAGCTTTCTTT.

This clonotype was recorded many times. V usage is TRBV7-9 and J usage is TRBJ1-1; D is unresolved. The CDR3 consists of 13 residues. Trimming stripped 1 base from V and 5 bases from J, with 8 bases between. The germline V gene has CDR1 SEHNR and CDR2 FQNEAQ (reference sequence). CDR3 bases: TGTGCCAGCAGCTTAGAATCAGCTACTGAAGCTTTCTTT. It translates to CASSLESATEAFF.

Many counts were recorded for this clonotype. The rearrangement uses TRBV5-1 and TRBJ2-5; no reliable D call. This CDR3 spans 13 amino acids. CDR1 and CDR2 from the germline V gene are SGHRS and YFSETQ. V was trimmed by 4 bases and J by 5 bases, leaving 12 bases between them. The CDR3 DNA sequence: TGCGCCAGCAGCCGAGGTGCTAGGGAGACCCAGTACTTC. Its protein is CASSRGARETQYF. Looking up the rest from reference TRBV5-1 and TRBJ2-5 gives the full variable domain: KAGVTQTPRYLIKTRGQQVTLSCSPISGHRSVSWYQQTPGQGLQFLFEYFSETQRNKGNFPGRFSGRQFSNSRSEMNVSTLELGDSALYLCASSRGARETQYFGPGTRLLVL.

This clonotype was detected only a few times. J is TRBJ2-7 and V is TRBV20-1; 9 bases fit TRBD1. The CDR3 totals 15 residues. CDR1 and CDR2 from the germline V gene are DFQATT and SNEGSKA (reference sequence). J was trimmed by 6 bases and V by 5 bases; bases with no gene match: 14. CDR3 in DNA: TGCAGTGCTCGAAACTCACGGACAGGGGAGGGCGAGCAGTACTTC. Amino acids: CSARNSRTGEGEQYF.

This clonotype was detected ten times or more. V and J are TRBV5-1 and TRBJ2-6; maybe TRBD1 (6 bases). V dropped 4 bases and J dropped 3 bases, with 14 bases sitting between them. The CDR3 sequence is 16 residues long. Germline V lookup: CDR1 SGHRS, CDR2 YFSETQ. CDR3 DNA sequence: TGCGCCAGCAGCCCGACAGGTTCGAATGGGGCCAACGTCCTGACTTTC. This sequence encodes CASSPTGSNGANVLTF. The whole variable domain, remainder taken from reference TRBV5-1 and TRBJ2-6, is KAGVTQTPRYLIKTRGQQVTLSCSPISGHRSVSWYQQTPGQGLQFLFEYFSETQRNKGNFPGRFSGRQFSNSRSEMNVSTLELGDSALYLCASSPTGSNGANVLTFGAGSRLTVL.